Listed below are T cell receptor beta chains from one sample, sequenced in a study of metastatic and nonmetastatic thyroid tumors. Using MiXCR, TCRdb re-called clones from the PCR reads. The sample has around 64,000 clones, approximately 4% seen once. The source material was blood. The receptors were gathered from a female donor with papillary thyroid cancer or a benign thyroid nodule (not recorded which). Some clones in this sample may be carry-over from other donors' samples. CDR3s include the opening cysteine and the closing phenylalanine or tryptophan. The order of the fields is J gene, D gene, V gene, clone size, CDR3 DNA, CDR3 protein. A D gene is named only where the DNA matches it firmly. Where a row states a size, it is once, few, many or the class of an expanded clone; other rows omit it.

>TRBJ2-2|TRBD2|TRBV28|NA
TGTGCCAGCAGTTTGGGGCTCGGGACTATGTCCGTGGAGCTGTTTTTT
CASSLGLGTMSVELFF
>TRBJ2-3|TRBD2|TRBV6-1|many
TGTGCCAGCGGTTGGACTAGCGGGAGCACAGATACGCAGTATTTT
CASGWTSGSTDTQYF
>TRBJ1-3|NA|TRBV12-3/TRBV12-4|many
TGTGCCAGCAGTTTCAGGGGTGTCAGCATATATTTT
CASSFRGVSIYF
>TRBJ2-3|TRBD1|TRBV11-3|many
TGTGCCAGCAGCTTGAGCGGGACAGGGGGCCTGTCTAGCACAGATACGCAGTATTTT
CASSLSGTGGLSSTDTQYF
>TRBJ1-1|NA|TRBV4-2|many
TGTGCCAGCAGCCAAGAGAGGGCGGGGACTGAAGCTTTCTTT
CASSQERAGTEAFF
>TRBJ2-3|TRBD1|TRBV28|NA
TGCGCCAGCGTTCATAGCTTGGGGACAGGGACCACAGATACGCAGTATTTT
CASVHSLGTGTTDTQYF
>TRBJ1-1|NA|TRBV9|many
TGTGCCAGCAGCGAAACAGGGACAATGAACACTGAAGCTTTCTTT
CASSETGTMNTEAFF
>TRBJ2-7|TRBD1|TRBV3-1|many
TGTGCCAGCAGCCAAGACCCGGGACAGGGGCGCGAGCAGTACTTC
CASSQDPGQGREQYF
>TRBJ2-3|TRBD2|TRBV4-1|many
TGCGCCAGCAGCCTCGGGACTAGCGATCCGCAGTATTTT
CASSLGTSDPQYF
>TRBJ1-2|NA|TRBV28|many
TGTGCCAGCAGTTTAACGGGGACCGCTGCTAACTATGGCTACACCTTC
CASSLTGTAANYGYTF
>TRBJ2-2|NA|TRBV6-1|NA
TGTGCCAGCAGTGAAGAGTCAAACACCGGGGAGCTGTTTTTT
CASSEESNTGELFF
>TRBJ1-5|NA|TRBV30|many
TGTGCCTGGACGCGGCAGCCCAATCAGCCCCAGCATTTT
CAWTRQPNQPQHF
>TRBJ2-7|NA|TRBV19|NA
TGTGCCAGTAGTATCGGCGGGCGCTCCTACGATCAGCACTTC
CASSIGGRSYDQHF
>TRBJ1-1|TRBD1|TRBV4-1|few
TGCGCCAGCAGCCAAGTGACAGGGACGAACACTGAAGCTTTCTTT
CASSQVTGTNTEAFF
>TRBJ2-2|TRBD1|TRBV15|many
TGTGCCACCAGCAGGGATCGGACAGGGGGGAACACCGGGGAGCTGTTTTTT
CATSRDRTGGNTGELFF
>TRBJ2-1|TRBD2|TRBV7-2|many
TGTGCCAGCAGCCGGACTAGCGGGAATTACAATGAGCAGTTCTTC
CASSRTSGNYNEQFF
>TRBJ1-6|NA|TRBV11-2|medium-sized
TGTGCCAGCAGCTCACAGGGTCCTAATTCACCCCTCCACTTT
CASSSQGPNSPLHF
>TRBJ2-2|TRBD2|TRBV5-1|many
TGCGCCAGCAGTTCGGTGACTAGCCGGGGCGGGGAGCTGTTTTTT
CASSSVTSRGGELFF
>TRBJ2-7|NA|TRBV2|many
TGTGCCAGTGGTCACAGGATGGTCTCCTACGAGCAGTACTTC
CASGHRMVSYEQYF
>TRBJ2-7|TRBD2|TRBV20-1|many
TGCAGTGCTAGAGAAGGAGGGGCGGGGGGGGACGAGCAGTACTTC
CSAREGGAGGDEQYF
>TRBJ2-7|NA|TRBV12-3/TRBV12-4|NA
TGTGCCAGCAGCGTGTCAGAATCCTACGAGCAGTACTTC
CASSVSESYEQYF
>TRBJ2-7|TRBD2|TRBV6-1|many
TGTGCCAGCAGGGGCGCGGGAGAGGCCTACGAGCAGTACTTC
CASRGAGEAYEQYF
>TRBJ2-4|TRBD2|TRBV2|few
TGTGCCAGCAGCGGACTAGCGGGAGCGACCGTGGCCAAAAACATTCAGTACTTC
CASSGLAGATVAKNIQYF
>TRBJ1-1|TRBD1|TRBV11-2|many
TGTGCCAGCAGCTTGACAGGGATAAACACTGAAGCTTTCTTT
CASSLTGINTEAFF
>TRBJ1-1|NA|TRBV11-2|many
TGTGCCAGCAGCTTATCGAGGGGGAACACTGAAGCTTTCTTT
CASSLSRGNTEAFF
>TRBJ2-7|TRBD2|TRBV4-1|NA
TGCGCCAGCAGCCAAGATCCGTACTTTGGACTAGCGGTCTCCTACGAGCAGTACTTC
CASSQDPYFGLAVSYEQYF
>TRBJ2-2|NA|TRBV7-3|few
TGTGCCAGCAGCCTGGAGGGGAACACCGGGGAGCTGTTTTTT
CASSLEGNTGELFF
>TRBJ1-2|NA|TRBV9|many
TGTGCCAGCAGCGTAGGGTACGGTTATGGCTACACCTTC
CASSVGYGYGYTF
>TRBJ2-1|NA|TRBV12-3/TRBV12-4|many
TGTGCCAGCAGTTTATTCTCTGGGGATGAGCAGTTCTTC
CASSLFSGDEQFF
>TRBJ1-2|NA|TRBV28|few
TGTGCCAGCAGTCAGGATATCACCCCTAACTATTTCTACACCTTC
CASSQDITPNYFYTF
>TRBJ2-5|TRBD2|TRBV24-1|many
TGTGCCACCAGTGAGTTCGACCGTAGCGGGGGGGAGACCCAGTACTTC
CATSEFDRSGGETQYF
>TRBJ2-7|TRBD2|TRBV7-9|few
TGTGCCAGCGCCGCGACTAGCGGGAGTTACGAGCAGTACTTC
CASAATSGSYEQYF
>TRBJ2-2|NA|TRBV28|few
TGTGCCAGCAGTTTTCTTATACAGGGTCAGGGCGGGGAGCTGTTTTTT
CASSFLIQGQGGELFF
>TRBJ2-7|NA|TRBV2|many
TGTGCCAGCAGTGAAGAGGTGGAGACAAAGCAGTACTTC
CASSEEVETKQYF
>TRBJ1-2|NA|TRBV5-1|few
TGCGCCAGCAGCTTAGATTTTGGTGGCTACACCTTC
CASSLDFGGYTF
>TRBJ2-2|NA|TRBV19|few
TGTGCCAGTAGTATAGGCTCGGGCGGGGAGCTGTTTTTT
CASSIGSGGELFF
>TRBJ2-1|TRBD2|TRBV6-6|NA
TGTGCCAGCAGTTACTCGTCTCCGGGACTAGGAGACAATGAGCAGTTCTTC
CASSYSSPGLGDNEQFF
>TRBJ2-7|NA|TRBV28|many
TGTGCCAGCAGTTCCCGGGGTCAGGGAAAGTACTTC
CASSSRGQGKYF
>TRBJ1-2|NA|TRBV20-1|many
TGCAGTACCGAGGGGGGCCGTAACTATGGCTACACCTTC
CSTEGGRNYGYTF
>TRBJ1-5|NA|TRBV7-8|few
TGTGCCAGCAGCTTATTCGGTGGGGCAGGGGTGGACAATCAGCCCCAGCATTTT
CASSLFGGAGVDNQPQHF
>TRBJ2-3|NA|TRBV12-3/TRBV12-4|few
TGTGCCAGCAGTTTGATGGTCACAGATACGCAGTATTTT
CASSLMVTDTQYF
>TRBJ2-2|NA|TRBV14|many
TGTGCCAGCAGCAATGGGCGAGGGAAGGGCACCGGGGAGCTGTTTTTT
CASSNGRGKGTGELFF
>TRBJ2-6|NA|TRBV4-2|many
TGTGCCAGCAGCCAAGATGAACCCAACGTCCTGACTTTC
CASSQDEPNVLTF
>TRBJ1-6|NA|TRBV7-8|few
TGTGCCAGCAGTTTCGGCCCCACAGGGCGCCACTCACCCCTCCACTTT
CASSFGPTGRHSPLHF
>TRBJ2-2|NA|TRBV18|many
TGTGCCAGCTCACCATTGCGAGGGGCGAACACCGGGGAGCTGTTTTTT
CASSPLRGANTGELFF
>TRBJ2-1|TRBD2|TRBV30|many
TGTGCCTGGAGTCTGGCTAGCGGGAGATATGAGCAGTTCTTC
CAWSLASGRYEQFF
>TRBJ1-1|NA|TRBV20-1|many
TGCAGTGCCAGGCGGATGAACACTGAAGCTTTCTTT
CSARRMNTEAFF
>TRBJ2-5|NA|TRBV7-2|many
TGTGCCAGCAGCCAACTTAGTTTCGTCCTAACACAAGAGACCCAGTACTTC
CASSQLSFVLTQETQYF
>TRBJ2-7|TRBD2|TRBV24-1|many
TGTGCCACCAGTCGGGGCGGGAGCTCCTACGAGCAGTACTTC
CATSRGGSSYEQYF
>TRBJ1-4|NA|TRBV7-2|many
TGTGCCAGCAGCCTTGGGCGAACAACTAATGAAAAACTGTTTTTT
CASSLGRTTNEKLFF
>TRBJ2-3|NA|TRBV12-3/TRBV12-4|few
TGTGCCAGCACCCGACTAGTTGTTGGCACAGATACGCAGTATTTT
CASTRLVVGTDTQYF
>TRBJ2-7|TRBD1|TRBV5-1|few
TGCGCCAGCAGCTTGGAACAGGGGGCAAGGTCTGACGAGCAGTACTTC
CASSLEQGARSDEQYF
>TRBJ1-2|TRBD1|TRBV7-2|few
TGTGCCAGCAGCTTAGTTACAGGGGGAGGCTATGGCTACACCTTC
CASSLVTGGGYGYTF
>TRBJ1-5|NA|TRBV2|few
TGTGCCAGCAGTTACTATGGGGGCAGGGGTCAGCCCCAGCATTTT
CASSYYGGRGQPQHF
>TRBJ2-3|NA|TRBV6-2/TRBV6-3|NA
TGTGCCAGCAGGCACGGGTTCGATACGCAGTATTTT
CASRHGFDTQYF
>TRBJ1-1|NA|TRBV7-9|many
TGTGCCAGCAGCTGGGAGGACACTGAAGCTTTCTTT
CASSWEDTEAFF
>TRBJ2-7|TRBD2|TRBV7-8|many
TGTGCCAGCAGTCCTCATAGGAGGCGGGAGGTCTCCTACGAGCAGTACTTC
CASSPHRRREVSYEQYF
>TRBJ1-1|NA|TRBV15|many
TGTGCCACCAGCAGAGATCTATCGGGGAACACTGAAGCTTTCTTT
CATSRDLSGNTEAFF
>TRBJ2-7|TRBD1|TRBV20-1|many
TGCAGTGCTAGAGATGACAGGGGGACCCGCGAGCAGTACTTC
CSARDDRGTREQYF